This TCR beta chain was observed in a study of graft-versus-host responses after intestinal transplantation. Study overall: Grafts were multivisceral, liver-intestinal, or isolated intestinal. Whole-study results and caveats: Analysis identified GvH clones in recipient marrow, with some appearing first in ileum or blood. Early post-transplant HvG declines tracked with peak circulating GvH clone levels.

Worth noting for this clone: Its cognate antigen is unknown.

The CDR3 runs 11 residues. The germline gives CDR1 SGHRS, CDR2 YFSETQ. V lost 5 bases, J lost 8 bases, and 8 bases lay in between. The repertoire was sequenced with immunoSEQ multiplex PCR; TCRdb's copy has only in-frame clones and lacks some. This sample has 100,000 or so clones, with about nine tenths found just once. The source was unstimulated CD4+ T cells sorted from spleen or lymph node cells, collected before transplant. The TCR originated in a human donor who was the organ donor for an intestinal transplant. The chain links TRBV5-1 to TRBJ2-1; no reliable D call. CDR3 region: CASRYSHEQFF. The CDR3 nucleotides are TGCGCCAGCAGATACTCCCATGAGCAGTTCTTC.